Sequencing of this TCR beta chain was carried out in a study of control samples from healthy donors and cancer patients. The CDR3 length is 13 residues. Germline loops: CDR1 MNHEY, CDR2 SMNVEV (reference sequence). The ends were cut back, 2 bases at V and 0 bases at J, with 4 bases in the middle. The repertoire was sequenced with immunoSEQ multiplex PCR; TCRdb's copy has only in-frame clones and lacks some. Seen here are about 120,000 clones, approximately 93% observed once, and the top ten hold 7.8%. The rearrangement joins TRBV27 to TRBJ1-1, with D unclear. Sequencing was carried out using blood. This clonotype was sampled from a woman younger than 30 in good health. CDR3 amino acids: CASSLQVNTEAFF. The CDR3 DNA is TGTGCCAGCAGTTTACAAGTGAACACTGAAGCTTTCTTT.